Listed here are 24 T cell receptor beta chains from one sample, sequenced in a study of human versus mouse CDR3 diversity and MHC coevolution. Generated by immunoSEQ multiplex PCR, the TCRdb table keeps only in-frame clones and is missing some. The table records some 80,000 clones, less than 95% of them present only once. Sequencing input: naive CD4+ T cells from blood. Sample subset: CD45RO-negative CD62L-positive naive CD4 T cells. Receptor source: a person aged 25 to 75 in good health.

V gene TRBV6-5 combines with J gene TRBJ1-6, with 9 bases aligning to TRBD1. This CDR3 is built from 15 residues. The V gene end was trimmed by 6 bases and the J gene end by 6 bases; junction bases not matched to a gene: 6. The germline gives CDR1 MNHEY, CDR2 SVGAGI. CDR3 loop: CASRPRQGGNSPLHF. CDR3 sequence (DNA): TGTGCCAGCAGACCAAGACAGGGGGGTAATTCACCCCTCCACTTT.

V usage is TRBV7-9 and J usage is TRBJ2-5; D uncertain. Germline assignment: CDR1 SEHNR and CDR2 FQNEAQ (reference sequence). Trimming shortened V by 4 bases and J by 2 bases, and 11 bases separated the two germline ends. This CDR3 has 14 residues. CDR3 sequence reads: CASSSLELQETQYF. CDR3 coding DNA: TGTGCCAGCAGCTCCTTGGAGCTACAAGAGACCCAGTACTTC.

This clone occurred once. The chain couples TRBV7-8 to TRBJ1-1; the D gene is possibly TRBD1 (5 bases). V dropped 4 bases and J dropped 2 bases, with 14 bases sitting between them. CDR3 length equals 15 residues. Germline lookup yields CDR1 SGHVS and CDR2 FQNEAQ. This CDR3 is CASSSWDSQNTEAFF. The CDR3 DNA follows: TGTGCCAGCAGCTCTTGGGACTCGCAAAACACTGAAGCTTTCTTT.

CDR3 amino acids: CASNPGQGSGYTF. CDR3 in DNA: TGTGCCAGCAATCCGGGACAGGGATCTGGCTACACCTTC. V and J are TRBV6-5 and TRBJ1-2, with 9 bases fitting TRBD1. The ends lost 7 bases at V and 7 bases at J; junction bases unmatched: 7. Germline CDR1 MNHEY, CDR2 SVGAGI. This CDR3 has 13 residues.

The genes are TRBV27 and TRBJ2-5; the match to TRBD1 covers 7 bases. This CDR3 region has 14 residues. Trimming took 4 bases from V and 5 from J; bases not matched to a gene: 7. The germline gives CDR1 MNHEY, CDR2 SMNVEV (reference sequence). CDR3 amino acids: CASSSTGTWETQYF. In DNA, the CDR3 is TGTGCCAGCAGTTCGACAGGGACGTGGGAGACCCAGTACTTC.

The rearrangement joins TRBV9 to TRBJ1-5, with D uncertain. V was clipped by 0 bases and J by 6 bases, with 13 bases between them. Germline CDR1 and CDR2: SGDLS and YYNGEE. The CDR3 spans 15 residues. The CDR3 is CASSVGFGTGQPQHF. The DNA of the CDR3 is TGTGCCAGCAGCGTAGGGTTCGGCACGGGTCAGCCCCAGCATTTT.

The V gene is TRBV15, the J gene TRBJ1-5; 9 bases line up with TRBD1. This CDR3 spans 16 amino acids. Trimming took 3 bases from V and 3 from J; bases not matched to a gene: 6. Germline V gives CDR1 LNHNV, CDR2 YYDKDF (reference sequence). The CDR3: CATSRERQGDNQPQHF. The CDR3 DNA is TGTGCCACCAGCAGGGAAAGACAGGGGGACAATCAGCCCCAGCATTTT.

V usage is TRBV18 and J usage is TRBJ2-1, with a weak D call TRBD1 (6 bases). The CDR3 runs to 15 residues. The V and J ends lost 4 bases and 4 bases respectively, with 14 bases between them. CDR1 and CDR2 from the germline V gene are KGHSH and LQKENI. The CDR3 reads CASSQQGSIYNEQFF. For the CDR3, the DNA is TGTGCCAGCTCACAACAGGGCTCTATTTACAATGAGCAGTTCTTC. Complete variable domain (other parts from reference TRBV18 and TRBJ2-1): NAGVMQNPRHLVRRRGQEARLRCSPMKGHSHVYWYRQLPEEGLKFMVYLQKENIIDESGMPKERFSAEFPKEGPSILRIQQVVRGDSAAYFCASSQQGSIYNEQFFGPGTRLTVL.

V usage is TRBV2 and J usage is TRBJ1-1; no definite D call. This CDR3 comprises 16 residues. Trimming stripped 2 bases from V and 6 bases from J, with 19 bases between. Germline assignment: CDR1 SNHLY and CDR2 FYNNEI. The CDR3 DNA follows: TGTGCCAGCAGTGAATATTTTGTTGGCTTTCGCCCTGAAGCTTTCTTT. The encoded protein is CASSEYFVGFRPEAFF.

V usage is TRBV7-6 and J usage is TRBJ2-7; 7 bases are a match to TRBD2. This CDR3 comprises 15 residues. Per the germline V gene, CDR1 is SGHVS and CDR2 is FNYEAQ. Germline trimming cut 5 bases from V and 0 bases from J; bases unmatched to any gene: 7. CDR3 sequence: CASSPFGGGSYEQYF. Written as DNA, the CDR3 is TGTGCCAGCAGCCCATTTGGGGGGGGCTCCTACGAGCAGTACTTC.

The J gene is TRBJ1-5, the V gene TRBV6-5, with 8 nucleotides matching TRBD1. V lost 5 bases, J lost 2 bases, and 5 bases stayed unmatched. The CDR3 runs to 15 residues. Germline assignment: CDR1 MNHEY and CDR2 SVGAGI. The CDR3, as DNA: TGTGCCAGCAGTGGGGGACAGGAGGGCAATCAGCCCCAGCATTTT. Amino acids: CASSGGQEGNQPQHF.

V gene TRBV6-1 combines with J gene TRBJ2-7, with unresolved D. Trimming took off 4 bases at V and 4 bases at J, with 8 bases between the two ends. The CDR3 loop spans 12 amino acids. The germline V gene has CDR1 MNHNS and CDR2 SASEGT. CDR3 sequence reads: CASSGLGYEQYF. CDR3 in DNA: TGTGCCAGCAGTGGTCTCGGTTACGAGCAGTACTTC.

The gene calls are TRBV12-1 and TRBJ1-5; whether TRBD1, the table's D call, matches the DNA was not checked. TRBV12-1 is flagged as a pseudogene. This CDR3 region has 16 residues. The CDR3 DNA follows: TGTGCCAGCATGAGACAGGGGCGAGATAGCAATCAGCCCCAGCATTTT. It specifies CASMRQGRDSNQPQHF.

The V gene is TRBV28, the J gene TRBJ2-6; D is uncertain. Trimming shortened V by 3 bases and J by 2 bases, and 5 bases separated the two germline ends. Germline V lookup: CDR1 MDHEN, CDR2 SYDVKM. The length of the CDR3 is 14 residues. The CDR3 DNA follows: TGTGCCAGCAGTTTTCCTGCTGGGGCCAACGTCCTGACTTTC. It yields the protein CASSFPAGANVLTF.

The V and J genes are TRBV6-1 and TRBJ1-1; perhaps TRBD1 as D (5 bases). CDR1 and CDR2 (germline): MNHNS, SASEGT. There are 15 residues in the CDR3. Deletions cut 6 bases from V and 0 bases from J, with 14 bases between. In nucleotides, the CDR3 is TGTGCCAGCAGGGGCTCGGGGGTAGTGAACACTGAAGCTTTCTTT. Amino acids: CASRGSGVVNTEAFF.

J is TRBJ1-2 and V is TRBV20-1; D ambiguous. Trimming removed 5 bases from V and 4 bases from J, with 8 bases in between. The CDR3 is made up of 11 amino acids. The germline V gene encodes CDR1 DFQATT and CDR2 SNEGSKA (reference sequence). The CDR3 reads CSAPGSYGYTF. The CDR3 DNA reads TGCAGTGCTCCGGGGTCCTATGGCTACACCTTC.

The chain employs TRBV18 and TRBJ2-7; D call uncertain. The CDR3 is made up of 13 amino acids. The V and J ends lost 3 bases and 5 bases respectively, with 11 bases between them. Per germline, CDR1 KGHSH and CDR2 LQKENI. DNA for the CDR3: TGTGCCAGCTCACCTACTGTTATAGACGAGCAGTACTTC. Protein: CASSPTVIDEQYF.

The rearrangement joins TRBV5-4 to TRBJ1-6, with D possibly matching TRBD1 (6 bases). Trimming left V 2 bases short and J 0 bases short, with 9 bases between. CDR1 is SGHNT, CDR2 YYREEE, per germline (reference sequence). CDR3 length: 16 residues. The CDR3 sequence is CASSFTGSSYNSPLHF. In DNA form, the CDR3 reads TGTGCCAGCAGCTTCACAGGGAGCTCCTATAATTCACCCCTCCACTTT.

The gene calls are TRBV19 and TRBJ1-1; 7 nucleotides agree with TRBD1. The V gene end was trimmed by 6 bases and the J gene end by 1 base; junction bases not matched to a gene: 5. This CDR3 has 14 amino acids. Per the germline V gene, CDR1 is LNHDA and CDR2 is SQIVND (reference sequence). DNA for the CDR3: TGTGCCAGTAGCCCGACAGGGCCGAACACTGAAGCTTTCTTT. Translated: CASSPTGPNTEAFF. Variable domain in full (rest from reference TRBV19 and TRBJ1-1): DGGITQSPKYLFRKEGQNVTLSCEQNLNHDAMYWYRQDPGQGLRLIYYSQIVNDFQKGDIAEGYSVSREKKESFPLTVTSAQKNPTAFYLCASSPTGPNTEAFFGQGTRLTVV.

This rearrangement joins TRBV28 to TRBJ1-5, with D unresolved. V was shortened by 2 bases and J by 10 bases, with 9 bases between the two germline ends. CDR1 is MDHEN, CDR2 SYDVKM, per germline. CDR3 length: 12 amino acids. Written as DNA, the CDR3 is TGTGCCAGCAGTTTAAACATCCCACCCCAGCATTTT. Translated, it gives CASSLNIPPQHF.

In its sample, this clone was seen once. This chain joins TRBV19 and TRBJ1-2; 11 nucleotides agree with TRBD1. V was clipped by 5 bases and J by 6 bases; unmatched bases: 5. Germline V lookup: CDR1 LNHDA, CDR2 SQIVND (reference sequence). This CDR3 has 14 amino acids. CDR3 loop: CASSSDRGRHGYTF. For the CDR3, the DNA is TGTGCCAGTAGTTCGGACAGGGGGCGTCATGGCTACACCTTC. Drawing the rest from reference TRBV19 and TRBJ1-2, the complete variable domain is DGGITQSPKYLFRKEGQNVTLSCEQNLNHDAMYWYRQDPGQGLRLIYYSQIVNDFQKGDIAEGYSVSREKKESFPLTVTSAQKNPTAFYLCASSSDRGRHGYTFGSGTRLTVV.

The chain is built from TRBV27 and TRBJ1-2; D call uncertain. The CDR3 has 13 amino acids. Germline CDR1 and CDR2: MNHEY and SMNVEV (reference sequence). Trimming stripped 8 bases from V and 5 bases from J, with 15 bases between. The CDR3 reads CASGKGAPYGYTF. The CDR3 DNA is TGTGCCAGCGGAAAGGGAGCTCCTTATGGCTACACCTTC.

This clone has a single count. CDR3 in amino acids: CASSRDTFYGYTF. As DNA, the CDR3 is TGTGCCAGCTCAAGGGACACCTTCTATGGCTACACCTTC. The J gene is TRBJ1-2, the V gene TRBV18, with D maybe TRBD1 (6 bases). Trimming took 5 bases from V and 4 from J, leaving 11 bases between them. The length of the CDR3 is 13 residues. Germline CDR1 KGHSH, CDR2 LQKENI.

V gene TRBV19 combines with J gene TRBJ2-2, with TRBD1 matching over 12 bases. V trimming: 8 bases; J trimming: 6 bases; junction bases outside the gene matches: 16. CDR1 is LNHDA and CDR2 is SQIVND in the germline V gene (reference sequence). This CDR3 contains 18 residues. The CDR3 is CASGQGQGAIIGAGELFF. CDR3 DNA sequence: TGTGCCAGTGGACAGGGACAGGGGGCGATTATCGGGGCCGGGGAGCTGTTTTTT.